Each of the 27 T cell receptor beta chains below was sequenced from the same sample in a study of blood T cells in healthy people across ages. Primed by a sample-barcoded 5' primer and a J-beta primer mix, a second PCR proceeded for roughly 7 to 11 cycles. TCRdb processed the 5' RACE reads anew with MiXCR; each CDR3 protein has one entry. Here the sample spans roughly 700,000 distinct CDR3 sequences, around 49% being singletons. The sequencing sample was made of blood. The source of these receptors is a woman aged 55-75 years in good health.

V is TRBV4-2 and J is TRBJ1-4; tentatively, D is TRBD1 (5 bases). Trimming cost V 8 bases and J 8 bases, with 12 bases left between them. Germline values: CDR1 LGHNA, CDR2 YNFKEQ. The length of the CDR3 is 12 residues. As DNA, the CDR3 is TGTGCCAGCGCCGGGGCTTCCGAAAAACTGTTTTTT. Amino acid sequence: CASAGASEKLFF.

This clonotype came up a few times. The chain links TRBV6-2 or TRBV6-3 to TRBJ2-1; perhaps D is TRBD1 or TRBD2 (5 bases each). Deletions cut 6 bases from V and 6 bases from J, with 15 bases between. Germline V gene sequence: CDR1 MNHEY, CDR2 SVGEGT. This CDR3 is built from 14 residues. The CDR3 coding sequence is TGTGCCAGCAGATCAGGGCAACTAGTCAATGAGCAGTTCTTC. This encodes CASRSGQLVNEQFF.

In its sample, this clonotype was seen once. The chain employs TRBV24-1 and TRBJ1-4; TRBD1 is a possible D gene (5 bases). The V end lost 2 bases, the J end lost 8 bases, and 20 bases lay between the germline ends. CDR1 and CDR2 from the germline V gene are KGHDR and SFDVKD. The CDR3 loop spans 17 amino acids. The CDR3 loop is CATSDSRAGTGPEKLFF. The CDR3 DNA reads as TGTGCCACCAGTGATTCTCGGGCGGGCACAGGCCCGGAAAAACTGTTTTTT.

This rearrangement joins TRBV7-2 to TRBJ2-3; 10 bases are shared with TRBD2. The J segment lost 1 base and the V segment lost 0 bases, leaving 4 bases of the junction unmatched. Germline values: CDR1 SGHTA, CDR2 FQGNSA. The CDR3 covers 17 residues. CDR3 region: CASSLARTSGGTDTQYF. CDR3 coding DNA: TGTGCCAGCAGCTTAGCGAGGACTAGCGGTGGCACAGATACGCAGTATTTT.

This sequence joins TRBV27 and TRBJ2-2; 9 nucleotides align to TRBD1. The V and J ends lost 6 bases and 5 bases, in that order; junction bases with no gene match: 7. Germline CDR1 and CDR2: MNHEY and SMNVEV (reference sequence). The CDR3 is made up of 15 amino acids. The CDR3 coding sequence is TGTGCCAGCAGGCTACAGGGGGCGCGAACCGGGGAGCTGTTTTTT. This encodes CASRLQGARTGELFF.

V is TRBV6-2 or TRBV6-3 and J is TRBJ2-2; TRBD1 might be the D (5 bases). From germline, CDR1 is MNHEY and CDR2 SVGEGT. The CDR3 is made up of 16 amino acids. Deletions cut 7 bases from V and 2 bases from J, with 17 bases between. This CDR3 reads CASKYSPGLNTGELFF. The DNA for the CDR3 is TGTGCCAGCAAATATTCCCCAGGGCTAAACACCGGGGAGCTGTTTTTT.

The chain joins TRBV10-3 to TRBJ2-1, with 8 positions matching TRBD1. CDR1 is ENHRY and CDR2 is SYGVKD in the germline V gene. The CDR3 is made up of 12 amino acids. The V gene end was trimmed by 5 bases and the J gene end by 9 bases; junction bases not matched to a gene: 3. CDR3 sequence: CAISLDRGEQFF. The CDR3 coding sequence is TGTGCCATCAGTCTCGACAGGGGTGAGCAGTTCTTC.

This chain's CDR3 is CSGYSGSSYNEQYF. The CDR3 DNA follows: TGCAGCGGCTATAGCGGAAGCTCCTACAATGAGCAGTACTTC. V is TRBV29-1 and J is TRBJ2-7; TRBD2 might be the D (6 bases). Germline V CDR1 and CDR2: SQVTM, ANQGSEA. CDR3 length: 14 residues. V shed 7 bases and J shed 7 bases, with 23 bases lying between them.

The chain combines TRBV15 with TRBJ2-1; 12 bases match TRBD2. The end of the DNA is better explained by TRBJ2-7, so the J call may be wrong. CDR3 size: 14 residues. Germline V CDR1 and CDR2: LNHNV, YYDKDF (reference sequence). For the CDR3, the DNA is TGTGCCACCAGCAGGACTAGCGGGAGTTATGAGCAGTACTTC. Protein sequence: CATSRTSGSYEQYF.

This clonotype was observed a handful of times. This chain links TRBV18 with TRBJ2-3; tentative D call: TRBD1 (6 bases). CDR3 length: 16 amino acids. Trimming shortened V by 0 bases and J by 5 bases, and 15 bases separated the two germline ends. Germline V CDR1 and CDR2: KGHSH, LQKENI. The CDR3 sequence is CASSPPGTRIEDTQYF. The CDR3 DNA reads TGTGCCAGCTCACCACCCGGGACAAGGATAGAAGATACGCAGTATTTT.

This clonotype was observed at least ten times. The chain carries TRBV20-1 and TRBJ2-4, with 10 nucleotides matching TRBD2. Germline values: CDR1 DFQATT, CDR2 SNEGSKA (reference sequence). The trim removed 6 bases at V and 1 base at J, leaving 6 bases unmatched. The CDR3 totals 15 residues. In DNA form, the CDR3 reads TGCAGTGCGGGGACTAGCGATTACGCCAAAAACATTCAGTACTTC. Its translation: CSAGTSDYAKNIQYF.

This rearrangement joins TRBV20-1 to TRBJ2-3, with 10 bases fitting TRBD2. The CDR3 is made up of 16 amino acids. The V gene's germline CDR1 is DFQATT and CDR2 SNEGSKA (reference sequence). V gave up 3 bases and J gave up 1 base; unmatched junction bases: 7. The CDR3 nucleotides read TGCAGTGCTAGTGGGCTAGCGGGAGTAGGCACAGATACGCAGTATTTT. Translated: CSASGLAGVGTDTQYF.

This clonotype occurred once. This chain links TRBV27 with TRBJ2-3; TRBD2 matches 9 bases. The length of the CDR3 is 14 residues. V shed 8 bases, J shed 6 bases, and the junction held 9 bases outside the gene matches. Germline CDR1 is MNHEY and CDR2 is SMNVEV (reference sequence). CDR3 in amino acids: CASRRGAGGDTQYF. The CDR3 region has the DNA TGTGCCAGCCGAAGGGGAGCGGGGGGTGATACGCAGTATTTT.

In its sample, this clonotype was seen a few times. The CDR3 DNA sequence: TGTGCCAGCAGGGGACAGGGGAGTAACATTCAGTACTTC. This encodes CASRGQGSNIQYF. The V and J genes are TRBV28 and TRBJ2-4; 10 bases align to TRBD1. The V gene end was trimmed by 6 bases and the J gene end by 7 bases; junction bases not matched to a gene: 3. The CDR3 is made up of 13 amino acids. Germline-derived CDR1 and CDR2 are MDHEN and SYDVKM.

The gene calls are TRBV5-1 and TRBJ2-7; 9 positions agree with TRBD2. Trimming removed 4 bases from V and 1 base from J; junction bases left unmatched: 6. Germline-derived CDR1 and CDR2 are SGHRS and YFSETQ. This CDR3 is built from 15 residues. CDR3 loop: CASSQWLAGSYEQYF. In nucleotides, the CDR3 is TGCGCCAGCAGCCAGTGGCTAGCGGGGTCCTACGAGCAGTACTTC.

This clonotype was seen only a few times. The chain couples TRBV10-3 to TRBJ2-1; D is perhaps TRBD1 or TRBD2 (6 bases each). Trimming took 3 bases from V and 8 from J, leaving 29 bases between them. Germline values: CDR1 ENHRY, CDR2 SYGVKD. This CDR3 contains 19 residues. The CDR3 spells CAISDKGGTSVISPYEQFF. CDR3 nucleotide sequence: TGTGCCATCAGTGATAAAGGGGGGACGTCTGTGATCTCCCCCTATGAGCAGTTCTTC.

The chain is built from TRBV20-1 and TRBJ2-1; D gene unclear. The CDR3 runs 14 residues. CDR1 and CDR2 from the germline V gene are DFQATT and SNEGSKA (reference sequence). V dropped 6 bases and J dropped 2 bases, with 14 bases sitting between them. The chain's CDR3 is CSALAQETYNEQFF. In nucleotides, the CDR3 is TGCAGTGCCCTGGCCCAGGAAACCTACAATGAGCAGTTCTTC.

This clonotype was detected a few times. This chain uses TRBV5-4 with TRBJ2-2, with D unresolved. The CDR3 is made up of 13 amino acids. CDR1 is SGHNT, CDR2 YYREEE, per germline (reference sequence). Trimming removed 0 bases from V and 5 bases from J, with 5 bases in between. CDR3 in amino acids: CASSLGITGELFF. CDR3 bases: TGTGCCAGCAGCTTGGGAATAACCGGGGAGCTGTTTTTT. Full variable domain (rest looked up from reference TRBV5-4 and TRBJ2-2): ETGVTQSPTHLIKTRGQQVTLRCSSQSGHNTVSWYQQALGQGPQFIFQYYREEENGRGNFPPRFSGLQFPNYSSELNVNALELDDSALYLCASSLGITGELFFGEGSRLTVL.

Only one count was recorded for this clonotype. The CDR3: CASSQRLAGAGSYEQYF. CDR3 DNA sequence: TGCGCCAGCAGCCAGAGGCTAGCGGGAGCGGGATCCTACGAGCAGTACTTC. V gene TRBV4-3 combines with J gene TRBJ2-7; 10 bases fit TRBD2. The J segment lost 1 base and the V segment lost 3 bases, leaving 9 bases of the junction unmatched. Germline V gives CDR1 LGHNA, CDR2 YSLEER. The CDR3 has 17 amino acids.

This sequence joins TRBV29-1 and TRBJ1-2; D gene ambiguous. Looked up from germline, CDR1 is SQVTM and CDR2 is ANQGSEA. The CDR3 is 13 amino acids. The V end lost 0 bases, the J end lost 8 bases, and 13 bases lay between the germline ends. The CDR3 DNA sequence: TGCAGCGTTGAAGATCGTAGCAATTACGGCTACACCTTC. This codes for CSVEDRSNYGYTF.

This clonotype has ten or more counts. This chain uses TRBV3-1 with TRBJ2-7; D call uncertain. V lost 4 bases and J 2 bases, leaving 6 bases between the germline ends. The germline CDR1 and CDR2 sequences are LGHDT and YNNKEL (reference sequence). The CDR3 has 12 amino acids. The CDR3 reads CASSPSPYEQYF. The CDR3 region has the DNA TGTGCCAGCAGCCCTTCCCCCTACGAGCAGTACTTC.

This clonotype has just a few counts. This CDR3 is CATSRAPLAGETQYF. The CDR3 nucleotides are TGTGCCACCAGCAGAGCTCCCCTAGCGGGAGAGACCCAGTACTTC. The chain links TRBV15 to TRBJ2-5, with 8 bases aligning to TRBD2. Germline V gene lookup returns CDR1 LNHNV and CDR2 YYDKDF (reference sequence). V gave up 1 base and J gave up 4 bases; unmatched junction bases: 5. The CDR3 is 15 residues long.

The J gene is TRBJ2-1, the V gene TRBV20-1; 10 bases agree with TRBD2. Germline loops: CDR1 DFQATT, CDR2 SNEGSKA (reference sequence). The CDR3 length is 12 residues. The ends lost 0 bases at V and 12 bases at J; junction bases unmatched: 2. CDR3 residues: CSAREVAGGQFF. The CDR3 DNA follows: TGCAGTGCTAGAGAGGTAGCGGGAGGGCAGTTCTTC.

A few counts support this clonotype. The gene calls are TRBV29-1 and TRBJ1-1; D gene unclear. The ends were cut back, 7 bases at V and 5 bases at J, with 8 bases in the middle. The CDR3 length is 10 residues. Germline lookup yields CDR1 SQVTM and CDR2 ANQGSEA. DNA for the CDR3: TGCAGCGCCTCGGGGACTGAAGCTTTCTTT. Protein product: CSASGTEAFF.

A single count supports this clonotype. The CDR3 bases are TGTGCCATCAGTGAGTCAGGGGGCCAGCCCCAGCATTTT. This codes for CAISESGGQPQHF. This chain links TRBV10-3 with TRBJ1-5; 7 positions agree with TRBD1. The germline CDR1 and CDR2 sequences are ENHRY and SYGVKD. The CDR3 contains 13 residues. The V segment lost 0 bases and the J segment 7 bases; nucleotides outside the gene matches: 0.

The chain carries TRBV18 and TRBJ2-5; 9 bases align to TRBD2. This CDR3 contains 15 residues. The germline CDR1 and CDR2 sequences are KGHSH and LQKENI. Unmatched junction bases numbered 13, after V lost 3 bases and J lost 11 bases. The CDR3 DNA reads as TGTGCCAGCTCACCCGTCCCTAGCGGGAACGATGAGCAGTACTTC. This sequence encodes CASSPVPSGNDEQYF.

The V and J genes are TRBV7-2 and TRBJ2-1; D gene unclear. The CDR3 runs 12 residues. Trimming removed 3 bases from V and 6 bases from J, with 6 bases in between. Germline V gene lookup returns CDR1 SGHTA and CDR2 FQGNSA. The chain's CDR3 is CASSFNPNEQFF. For the CDR3, the DNA is TGTGCCAGCAGCTTCAATCCCAATGAGCAGTTCTTC.